The 20 T cell receptor beta chains below come from one sample, sequenced in a study of CD8 T cells in Susac syndrome. An amount of RNA that ranged from roughly 0.5 to 1 ug was reverse transcribed with random hexamers. From the immunoSEQ multiplex PCR reads, TCRdb called clonotypes with MiXCR, one entry per CDR3 protein. Here the sample spans under 200,000 distinct CDR3 sequences, 90% to 96% being singletons. What was sequenced was CD4+ T cells from PBMCs. Receptors were obtained from a human donor with Susac syndrome.

V is TRBV15 and J is TRBJ2-7, with D uncertain. The germline V gene has CDR1 LNHNV and CDR2 YYDKDF (reference sequence). The CDR3 totals 13 residues. Trimming cost V 3 bases and J 1 base, with 7 bases left between them. The CDR3 DNA is TGTGCCACCAGCAGGGACCCATCCTACGAGCAGTACTTC. Protein: CATSRDPSYEQYF.

The rearrangement links TRBV7-2 to TRBJ2-1, with TRBD2 matching 10 bases. The J segment lost 4 bases and the V segment lost 5 bases, leaving 11 bases of the junction unmatched. The CDR3 is made up of 17 amino acids. CDR1 and CDR2 (germline): SGHTA, FQGNSA. This CDR3 reads CASSPKISAGGYNEQFF. The CDR3 DNA follows: TGTGCCAGCAGCCCGAAGATCTCAGCGGGGGGGTACAATGAGCAGTTCTTC.

The chain uses TRBV20-1 and TRBJ1-4; TRBD1 matches 8 bases. V trimming: 6 bases; J trimming: 2 bases; junction bases outside the gene matches: 8. Germline V gives CDR1 DFQATT, CDR2 SNEGSKA (reference sequence). CDR3 length: 15 amino acids. CDR3 nucleotide sequence: TGCAGTGCGGGACAGGTCGGCGGCACTAATGAAAAACTGTTTTTT. Its protein is CSAGQVGGTNEKLFF.

This clonotype was counted once. The chain joins TRBV5-6 to TRBJ2-7; the D is unclear. Germline V gene data show CDR1 as SGHDT and CDR2 as YYEEEE. The V gene lost 1 base and the J gene lost 4 bases, with 15 bases spanning the gap. The CDR3 length is 15 residues. CDR3 DNA: TGTGCCAGCAGCTTGTACAAACTCGGGCGTTACGAGCAGTACTTC. Translated: CASSLYKLGRYEQYF.

The chain carries TRBV5-4 and TRBJ1-2; 9 bases are a match to TRBD1. Germline trimming cut 5 bases from V and 5 bases from J; bases unmatched to any gene: 16. Germline CDR1 reads SGHNT; CDR2 reads YYREEE (reference sequence). The CDR3 spans 17 residues. CDR3 nucleotides: TGTGCCAGCAGTCAACCGGGACAGGGCCTTCTCGTTTATGGCTACACCTTC. It yields the protein CASSQPGQGLLVYGYTF.

The chain recombines TRBV20-1 with TRBJ2-1; 10 nucleotides agree with TRBD2. The CDR3 is 16 residues long. Per the germline V gene, CDR1 is DFQATT and CDR2 is SNEGSKA (reference sequence). V shed 2 bases and J 0 bases; nucleotides not matched to a gene: 4. The DNA of the CDR3 is TGCAGTGCTAGATTTCTAGCGGGGGCCTCCTACAATGAGCAGTTCTTC. Its protein is CSARFLAGASYNEQFF.

V is TRBV20-1 and J is TRBJ2-3, with D uncertain. The CDR3 consists of 12 residues. The germline gives CDR1 DFQATT, CDR2 SNEGSKA (reference sequence). Trimming left V 5 bases short and J 1 base short, with 7 bases between. As DNA, the CDR3 is TGCAGTGCTTTCCGGCGCACAGATACGCAGTATTTT. It is translated as CSAFRRTDTQYF.

The chain is built from TRBV12-3 or TRBV12-4 and TRBJ2-1; TRBD1 is a possible D gene (6 bases). CDR3 length equals 13 residues. The ends were cut back, 5 bases at V and 14 bases at J, with 19 bases in the middle. The CDR3 sequence is CASSQTGIMDEFF. Written as DNA, the CDR3 is TGTGCCAGCAGTCAAACAGGGATCATGGATGAGTTCTTC.

The rearrangement uses TRBV30 and TRBJ2-1, with D hard to call. CDR3 length equals 12 residues. Trimming stripped 2 bases from V and 5 bases from J, with 7 bases between. In germline, CDR1 is GTSNPN, CDR2 SVGIG (reference sequence). The DNA for the CDR3 is TGTGCCTGGAGTCGAGTAGACAATGAGCAGTTCTTC. It is translated as CAWSRVDNEQFF.

V is TRBV7-2 and J is TRBJ1-2; 7 positions agree with TRBD1. There are 14 residues in the CDR3. V lost 5 bases and J lost 2; bases outside the gene matches: 5. Germline-derived CDR1 and CDR2 are SGHTA and FQGNSA. The CDR3 sequence: CASSQSGQNYGYTF. The CDR3 region has the DNA TGTGCCAGCAGCCAATCGGGACAGAACTATGGCTACACCTTC.

The genes are TRBV7-3 and TRBJ2-1, with TRBD1 matching 8 bases. The CDR3 has 15 residues. Germline loops: CDR1 SGHTA, CDR2 FQGTGA. The junction had 6 bases not matched to a gene; V was cut back by 2 bases and J by 6 bases. In nucleotides, the CDR3 is TGTGCCAGCAGCTTATGGCAGGGGGCAGCCAATGAGCAGTTCTTC. Translation gives CASSLWQGAANEQFF.

This clonotype appeared once. The rearrangement joins TRBV29-1 to TRBJ1-6; TRBD1 is a possible D gene (5 bases). CDR3 length equals 13 residues. In germline, CDR1 is SQVTM, CDR2 ANQGSEA. The V gene lost 6 bases and the J gene lost 8 bases, with 14 bases spanning the gap. CDR3 sequence reads: CSVSLGGDSPLHF. In nucleotides, the CDR3 is TGCAGCGTATCCCTTGGGGGGGATTCACCCCTCCACTTT.

J is TRBJ1-2 and V is TRBV12-3 or TRBV12-4, with D uncertain. V was trimmed by 7 bases and J by 1 base, leaving 7 bases between them. The CDR3 loop spans 12 amino acids. DNA for the CDR3: TGTGCCAGCAACACAGTTAACTATGGCTACACCTTC. It specifies CASNTVNYGYTF.

V and J are TRBV28 and TRBJ2-2; 10 bases are shared with TRBD2. The V segment lost 4 bases and the J segment 6 bases; nucleotides outside the gene matches: 8. Per the germline V gene, CDR1 is MDHEN and CDR2 is SYDVKM. This CDR3 spans 16 amino acids. CDR3 nucleotides: TGTGCCAGCAGTTCCCTACTAGCGGGGAGGGCCGGGGAGCTGTTTTTT. Its translation is CASSSLLAGRAGELFF.

This chain links TRBV20-1 with TRBJ2-7; the D gene is possibly TRBD2 (6 bases). The CDR3 contains 14 residues. Germline CDR1 and CDR2: DFQATT and SNEGSKA (reference sequence). V was pared by 3 bases and J by 2 bases, with 14 bases between. CDR3 region: CSARGTGLTYEQYF. The CDR3 DNA sequence: TGCAGTGCTAGGGGGACTGGACTAACCTACGAGCAGTACTTC.

As for this clonotype: At one boundary the junction diverges from the germline segment, which might be a read error. The V gene is TRBV7-7, the J gene TRBJ2-2, with unresolved D. This CDR3 comprises 12 residues. The germline CDR1 and CDR2 sequences are SSHAT and FNYEAQ (reference sequence). The chain's CDR3 is CASSSETGELFF. In nucleotides, the CDR3 is TGTGCTAGCAGCAGCGAAACCGGGGAGCTGTTTTTT.

For the CDR3, the DNA is TGCGCCAGCAGCCAAACCTCGGCCGGGGAGCTGTTTTTT. Amino acid sequence: CASSQTSAGELFF. The chain is built from TRBV4-3 and TRBJ2-2; no firm D call. V was shortened by 2 bases and J by 6 bases, with 7 bases between the two germline ends. This CDR3 is built from 13 residues. The V gene's germline CDR1 is LGHNA and CDR2 YSLEER.

This sequence joins TRBV18 and TRBJ2-3; unclear D gene. CDR1 and CDR2 from the germline V gene are KGHSH and LQKENI. Trimming pared 5 bases from V and 5 bases from J, leaving 5 bases between. The CDR3 consists of 11 residues. CDR3 DNA sequence: TGTGCCAGCTCAGACGGAGATACGCAGTATTTT. It is translated as CASSDGDTQYF.

This sequence joins TRBV6-5 and TRBJ2-2, with D perhaps matching TRBD2 (7 bases). V was pared by 2 bases and J by 5 bases, with 12 bases between. The CDR3 covers 15 residues. Germline V lookup: CDR1 MNHEY, CDR2 SVGAGI. The CDR3 spells CASSYGGARTGELFF. The CDR3 nucleotides are TGTGCCAGCAGTTACGGGGGGGCCAGAACCGGGGAGCTGTTTTTT.

The V call is TRBV20-1, the J call TRBJ2-3; 8 bases align to TRBD2. J lost 2 bases, V lost 6 bases, and 10 bases had no gene match. The germline V gene has CDR1 DFQATT and CDR2 SNEGSKA (reference sequence). CDR3 length equals 15 residues. The CDR3: CSAAGLAINTDTQYF. The CDR3 DNA sequence: TGCAGTGCAGCCGGACTAGCTATAAACACAGATACGCAGTATTTT.